Each of the 14 T cell receptor beta chains below was sequenced from the same sample in a study of shared clonotypes between healthy human individuals. Here immunoSEQ multiplex PCR was the method, and the copy in TCRdb shows in-frame clones only, minus some. The sample gives millions of clones, 95% of which show up once; 0.1% to 0.15% is in the top ten. Source material: naive CD4+ T cells sorted from blood. The subset here: CD45RA+ positively selected. These receptors came from a man between 18 and 29 years old in good health.

This clone was picked up one time. This rearrangement joins TRBV10-1 to TRBJ1-1; D remains ambiguous. This CDR3 comprises 14 residues. Germline V gene data show CDR1 as WNHNN and CDR2 as SYGVQD (reference sequence). V lost 4 bases, J lost 5 bases, and 14 bases lay in between. The CDR3 bases are TGCGCCAGCAGTGGCCCGTATGCGGTAACTGAAGCTTTCTTT. It codes for CASSGPYAVTEAFF.

The genes are TRBV5-5 and TRBJ2-7; D unclear. Deletions cut 2 bases from V and 6 bases from J, with 15 bases between. CDR3 size: 14 residues. Germline CDR1 is SGHKS and CDR2 is YYEKEE (reference sequence). CDR3: CASSFSSVPREQYF. The DNA of the CDR3 is TGTGCCAGCAGCTTCTCGAGCGTCCCACGCGAGCAGTACTTC.

This rearrangement joins TRBV11-3 to TRBJ1-1; D gene unclear. Looked up from germline, CDR1 is SGHNT and CDR2 is YENEEA. This CDR3 has 13 amino acids. Deletions cut 4 bases from V and 1 base from J, with 7 bases between. CDR3 amino acids: CASSSDANTEAFF. CDR3 nucleotides: TGTGCCAGCAGCTCAGATGCGAACACTGAAGCTTTCTTT.

V usage is TRBV19 and J usage is TRBJ1-6; D might be TRBD1 (5 bases). Per the germline V gene, CDR1 is LNHDA and CDR2 is SQIVND (reference sequence). The CDR3 spans 15 residues. V was shortened by 2 bases and J by 7 bases, with 12 bases between the two germline ends. The CDR3 sequence: CASSITGLGNSPLHF. CDR3 in DNA: TGTGCCAGTAGTATAACAGGTTTGGGAAATTCACCCCTCCACTTT.

To note about this clone: Other DNA sequences in this sample translate to the same CDR3. The chain employs TRBV5-1 and TRBJ2-6; a weak D match, TRBD1 (5 bases). The germline V and J ends were trimmed by 0 bases and 2 bases, with 6 bases remaining between them. In germline, CDR1 is SGHRS, CDR2 YFSETQ. This CDR3 region has 15 residues. This chain's CDR3 is CASSLEGTGANVLTF. In DNA, the CDR3 is TGCGCCAGCAGCTTGGAGGGGACTGGGGCCAACGTCCTGACTTTC.

The V call is TRBV11-2, the J call TRBJ2-1, with D maybe TRBD2 (5 bases). The germline V and J ends were trimmed by 4 bases and 8 bases, with 21 bases remaining between them. The CDR3 covers 16 residues. Germline assignment: CDR1 SGHAT and CDR2 FQNNGV. The CDR3 DNA sequence: TGTGCCAGCAGCTCGACCCCGGGATCAGATTCCGATGAGCAGTTCTTC. Its translation is CASSSTPGSDSDEQFF.

The chain uses TRBV25-1 and TRBJ1-6, with D unclear. The CDR3 runs to 14 residues. From germline, CDR1 is MGHDK and CDR2 SYGVNS. V was trimmed by 5 bases and J by 2 bases, leaving 7 bases between them. Here the CDR3 reads CASSRGTYNSPLHF. The CDR3 nucleotides are TGTGCCAGCAGTCGGGGTACCTATAATTCACCCCTCCACTTT.

The V call is TRBV6-6, the J call TRBJ2-2; D possibly matches TRBD1 or TRBD2 (6 bases each). Trimming removed 7 bases from V and 6 bases from J, with 18 bases in between. The CDR3 extends over 15 amino acids. The V gene's germline CDR1 is MNHNY and CDR2 SVGAGI (reference sequence). CDR3 residues: CASTPRGPWAGELFF. Here the CDR3 DNA reads TGTGCCAGCACCCCTCGGGGGCCGTGGGCCGGGGAGCTGTTTTTT.

The V and J genes are TRBV6-5 and TRBJ2-2; D perhaps matches TRBD1 (6 bases). Germline V gives CDR1 MNHEY, CDR2 SVGAGI. Trimming shortened V by 4 bases and J by 0 bases, and 12 bases separated the two germline ends. The CDR3 consists of 16 residues. The DNA for the CDR3 is TGTGCCAGCAGTTCCGGGACAAACACGAACACCGGGGAGCTGTTTTTT. Protein: CASSSGTNTNTGELFF.

The V call is TRBV28, the J call TRBJ2-3; D is unclear. Trimming pared 8 bases from V and 2 bases from J, leaving 5 bases between. The length of the CDR3 is 11 residues. Germline assignment: CDR1 MDHEN and CDR2 SYDVKM. The CDR3 coding sequence is TGTGCCAGCCTCCTCACAGATACGCAGTATTTT. Translation gives CASLLTDTQYF.

The V and J genes are TRBV25-1 and TRBJ1-6; possible D gene TRBD1, 6 bases. V was pared by 3 bases and J by 8 bases, with 20 bases between. Germline loops: CDR1 MGHDK, CDR2 SYGVNS. CDR3 length equals 17 residues. CDR3 residues: CASSEYGGGDSHSPLHF. The CDR3 DNA reads as TGTGCCAGCAGTGAGTATGGGGGCGGCGACTCCCATTCACCCCTCCACTTT.

Notes on this clone: Other DNA sequences from this sample encode an identical CDR3 as well. The gene calls are TRBV19 and TRBJ1-1; weak D call: TRBD1 (5 bases). Germline lookup yields CDR1 LNHDA and CDR2 SQIVND (reference sequence). The CDR3 has 13 residues. The V end was cut by 4 bases, the J end by 5 bases, with 11 bases between. In DNA form, the CDR3 reads TGTGCCAGTAGTACCACCGGGGGAACTGAAGCTTTCTTT. Translated: CASSTTGGTEAFF.

J is TRBJ1-6 and V is TRBV5-1; TRBD1 agrees at 9 bases. Germline values: CDR1 SGHRS, CDR2 YFSETQ. V lost 0 bases and J lost 0; bases outside the gene matches: 10. CDR3 length: 20 residues. DNA for the CDR3: TGCGCCAGCAGCTTGGGGGCCAGGGGACAGGGCAGCTCCTATAATTCACCCCTCCACTTT. It is translated as CASSLGARGQGSSYNSPLHF.

With regard to this clone: Other DNA sequences within the sample encode an identical CDR3. The CDR3 spells CAIRGTGAHEQYF. CDR3 DNA: TGTGCCATCAGGGGCACAGGGGCCCACGAGCAGTACTTC. This chain connects TRBV10-3 to TRBJ2-7, with 7 bases that match TRBD1. The V gene's germline CDR1 is ENHRY and CDR2 SYGVKD. CDR3 length: 13 residues. The V gene end was trimmed by 6 bases and the J gene end by 5 bases; junction bases not matched to a gene: 7.